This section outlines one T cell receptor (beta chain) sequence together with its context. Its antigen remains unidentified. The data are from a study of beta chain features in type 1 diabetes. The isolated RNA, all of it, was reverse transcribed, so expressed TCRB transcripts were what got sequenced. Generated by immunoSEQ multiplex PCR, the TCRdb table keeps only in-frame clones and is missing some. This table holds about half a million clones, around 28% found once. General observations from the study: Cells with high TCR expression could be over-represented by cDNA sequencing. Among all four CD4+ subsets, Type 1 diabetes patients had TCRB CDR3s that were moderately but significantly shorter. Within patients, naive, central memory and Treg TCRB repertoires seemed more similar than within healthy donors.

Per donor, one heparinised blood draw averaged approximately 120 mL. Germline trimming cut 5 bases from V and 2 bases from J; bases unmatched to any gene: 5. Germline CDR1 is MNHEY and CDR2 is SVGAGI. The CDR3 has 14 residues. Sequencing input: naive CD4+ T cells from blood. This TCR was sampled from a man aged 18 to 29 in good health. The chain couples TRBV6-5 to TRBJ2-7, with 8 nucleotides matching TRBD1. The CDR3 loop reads CASSTGTGAYEQYF. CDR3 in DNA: TGTGCCAGCAGTACCGGGACAGGTGCCTACGAGCAGTACTTC.